This T cell receptor beta chain was profiled in a study of OX40 agonist ivuxolimab in advanced cancers. As for the study in general: Ivuxolimab, which is an agonistic anti-OX40 (CD134) antibody, was administered to the patients. Patients got intravenous ivuxolimab at 0.01 to 10 mg/kg every 2 weeks.

Patients had blood sampled at baseline and again on cycle 4 day 1 and cycle 7 day 1. Produced via immunoSEQ multiplex PCR; TCRdb's table is partial and in-frame only. Among about 110,000 clones listed, about nine tenths were seen once. The study's findings and limits: Nonresponders included some who also had low normalized T-cell clonal expansion.

About this clone itself: Antigen specificity is unknown.

The germline gives CDR1 SGHTA, CDR2 FQGNSA. V shed 3 bases and J shed 10 bases, with 16 bases lying between them. This CDR3 is 14 amino acids long. The clonotype originates from an adult with an advanced solid tumor such as melanoma, head and neck, liver or kidney cancer. The sample here was CD4+ or CD8+ T cells sorted from blood, taken in a trial of the OX40 agonist ivuxolimab. V is TRBV7-2 and J is TRBJ2-1; D gene ambiguous. Here the CDR3 DNA reads TGTGCCAGCAGCTTTTCTGAGGCACTGCGGGAGCAGTTCTTC. Translation: CASSFSEALREQFF.